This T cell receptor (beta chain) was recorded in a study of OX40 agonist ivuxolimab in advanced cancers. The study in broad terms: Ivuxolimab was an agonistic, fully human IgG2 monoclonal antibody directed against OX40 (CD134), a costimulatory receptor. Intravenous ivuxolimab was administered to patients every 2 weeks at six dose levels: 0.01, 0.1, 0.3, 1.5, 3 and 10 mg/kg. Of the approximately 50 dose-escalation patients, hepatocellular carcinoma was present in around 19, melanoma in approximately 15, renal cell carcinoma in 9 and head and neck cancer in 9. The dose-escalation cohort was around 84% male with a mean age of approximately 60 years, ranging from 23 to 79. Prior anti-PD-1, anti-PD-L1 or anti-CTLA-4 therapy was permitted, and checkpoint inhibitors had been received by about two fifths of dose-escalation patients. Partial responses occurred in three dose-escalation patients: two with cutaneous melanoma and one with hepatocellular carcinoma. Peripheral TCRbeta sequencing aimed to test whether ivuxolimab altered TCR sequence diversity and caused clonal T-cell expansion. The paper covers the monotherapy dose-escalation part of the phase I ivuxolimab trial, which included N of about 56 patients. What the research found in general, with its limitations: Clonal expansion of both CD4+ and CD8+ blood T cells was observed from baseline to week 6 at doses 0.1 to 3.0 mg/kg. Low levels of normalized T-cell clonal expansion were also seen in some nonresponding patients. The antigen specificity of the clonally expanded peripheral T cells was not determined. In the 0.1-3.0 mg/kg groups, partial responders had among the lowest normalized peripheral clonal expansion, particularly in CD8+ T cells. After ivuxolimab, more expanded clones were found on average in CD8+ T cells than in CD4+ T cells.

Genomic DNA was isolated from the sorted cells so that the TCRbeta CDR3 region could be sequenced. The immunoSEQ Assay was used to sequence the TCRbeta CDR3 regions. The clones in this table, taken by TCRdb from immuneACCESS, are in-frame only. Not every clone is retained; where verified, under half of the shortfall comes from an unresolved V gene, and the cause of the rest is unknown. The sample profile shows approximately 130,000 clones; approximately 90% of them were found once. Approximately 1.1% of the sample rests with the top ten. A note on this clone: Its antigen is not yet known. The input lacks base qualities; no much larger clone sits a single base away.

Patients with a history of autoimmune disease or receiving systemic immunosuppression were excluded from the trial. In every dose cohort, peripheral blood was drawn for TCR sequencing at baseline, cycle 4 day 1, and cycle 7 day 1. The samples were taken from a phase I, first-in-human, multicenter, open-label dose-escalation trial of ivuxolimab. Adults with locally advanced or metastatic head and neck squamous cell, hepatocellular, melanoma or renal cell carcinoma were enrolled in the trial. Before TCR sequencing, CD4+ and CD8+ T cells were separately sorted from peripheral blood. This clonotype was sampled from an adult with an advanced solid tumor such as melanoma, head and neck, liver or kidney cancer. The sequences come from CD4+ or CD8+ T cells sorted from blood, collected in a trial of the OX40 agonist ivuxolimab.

The CDR3 loop reads CAISVQGNYGYTF. At the DNA level, the sequence is TGTGCCATCAGTGTCCAGGGGAACTATGGCTACACCTTC. The V and J segments used are TRBV10-3 and TRBJ1-2, with TRBD1 tentatively as D gene (6 bases match). Inclusive of the bounding cysteine and phenylalanine, the CDR3 is 13 residues long. Just the 39-base CDR3 DNA is kept, in frame starting at base 1. From a lookup of the germline V gene, CDR1 and CDR2 are ENHRY and SYGVKD. V and J are truncated by 4 bases and 2 bases respectively, leaving an intervening sequence of 8 bases.